This T cell receptor (beta chain) was recovered during a study of T cells in Graves' hyperthyroidism and ophthalmopathy. Study results and caveats: Researchers found most expanded thyroid clonotypes above 0.001 in blood as well. The model foresaw ophthalmopathy a median 6.5 months prior to onset.

Amplified TCR beta CDR3 regions came from RNA transcripts. First-round RT-PCR with HTBI primers amplified the TCR CDR3 region. TCRdb ran MiXCR on the multiplex PCR reads and lists one entry per CDR3 protein. The sample consists of about 540,000 distinct CDR3 sequences, about 45% of them appearing once. A few counts support this clonotype. Its antigen is unknown. Per germline, CDR1 SNHLY and CDR2 FYNNEI. This CDR3 region has 14 residues. The V and J ends lost 8 bases and 2 bases, in that order; junction bases with no gene match: 7. The V call is TRBV2, the J call TRBJ1-1; 8 bases align to TRBD1. Sequencing was performed on peripheral blood or thyroid tissue (not recorded which). The sequence was obtained from a woman between 18 and 30 years old with Graves' hyperthyroidism. The CDR3 nucleotides read TGTGCCAGCCCCCATGGGACAGGCAACACTGAAGCTTTCTTT. This sequence encodes CASPHGTGNTEAFF.